This T cell receptor (beta chain) is drawn from a study of regulatory T cells in long-lasting Graves disease (dated by TCRdb to the early 2020s). Background on the whole study: Patients with newly diagnosed Graves' disease had been on antithyroid drugs for under 3 months. Peripheral blood TCR sequencing and RNA sequencing compared persistent Graves' disease patients with newly diagnosed Graves' disease patients. A total of about 35 samples underwent TCR sequencing, from roughly 13 patients with persistent Graves' disease and 20 patients with newly diagnosed Graves' disease. The study was registered as a clinical trial and conducted in China.

The CDR3 has 14 amino acids, counting the end cysteine and phenylalanine. Only CDR3 DNA is held: 42 bases, read in frame from base 1. V and J lose 1 base and 3 bases, and a span of 10 bases separates them. CDR1 and CDR2 are drawn from the germline V gene (reference sequence): LNHDA, SQIVND. On the study overall, not on this receptor specifically: Persistent Graves' disease patients showed lower TCR Shannon entropy and fewer highly expanded clones than newly diagnosed patients, suggesting clonal expansion. The study examined only peripheral blood because the primary lesion, thyroid tissue, could not be accessed. Only the TCR beta chain was sequenced and analyzed. More public clonotypes were shared among persistent patients (around 2,600) than among newly diagnosed patients (more than 950). The small sample size was acknowledged by the authors as a limitation that may reduce accuracy. Preferential use of TRBV28, TRBJ1-2 and TRBJ2-5 was observed in persistent disease, whereas TRBV20-1 and TRBJ2-1 were favored in newly diagnosed disease.

This clonotype has more than one count but fewer than ten. The clone's antigen remains unknown. The input lacks base qualities; no much larger clone sits a single base away. The library was produced with multiplex PCR. Sequenced on an Illumina HiSeq 4000. iRepertoire HTBI primers and Arm-PCR amplification of CDR3 regions were used to construct TCR beta libraries. Before sequencing, the PCR products underwent gel purification. In the original analysis: Gene usage analysis of CDR3 amino acid clonotypes used the 62 TRBV and 14 to 15 TRBJ segments found across samples. COPE and FqMerger were used to merge the filtered high-quality paired reads into contigs. BLAST was used to align contigs to IMGT TRBV, TRBD and TRBJ reference genes, with CDR3 defined following IMGT. Any clonotype with a frequency above 0.1% was classified as a highly expanded clone. Shannon entropy served as the measure of repertoire diversity, while the Gini coefficient captured V-J evenness. A clonotype found in more than one individual was treated as public. TCRdb trimmed public reads at Q25 via fastp, called clones via MiXCR and kept in-frame beta chains. Each record represents a unique CDR3 protein, reported with the most common genes and DNA among its rows. In this record, the V and J calls reflect TCRdb's handling and not the investigators' own analysis. The sample records roughly 610,000 distinct CDR3 sequences, 15% to 20% of which are singletons. The biggest ten clones account for approximately 12% of the sample.

In the paper's terms, the time point label means: newly diagnosed GD, antithyroid drugs for less than 3 months. For both TCR sequencing and RNA sequencing, RNA was extracted from PBMCs in TRIzol. The diagnosis of Graves' disease was made according to American Thyroid Association guidelines. Patients were recruited from an endocrinology department in Xi'an, China. Each patient gave 7 to 9.5 milliliters of peripheral blood, collected in an EDTA anticoagulant tube. PBMCs were isolated by Ficoll Paque Plus density gradient separation without further T cell sorting. An Agilent 2100 Bioanalyzer and agarose gel were used to check RNA quality, while a NanoDrop 2000 measured RNA concentration. This sample was shared with a second study, whose subject was T cells in Graves' hyperthyroidism and ophthalmopathy. From that second study: A patient counted as having stable Graves' hyperthyroidism if no progression to ophthalmopathy occurred over 18 months of follow-up. Hyperthyroidism patients were aged 18 to 65 years and newly diagnosed, with disease duration of less than 2 months. Any patient with an uncontrolled infection, another autoimmune disease, pregnancy or lactation was excluded. Diagnoses were based on clinical symptoms, serum thyroxine and TRAb, thyroid ultrasound and orbital computed tomography. The TCR CDR3 was subjected to a first round of RT-PCR using the HTBI primer set and the Qiagen OneStep RT-PCR kit. Most expanded thyroid clonotypes (frequency above 0.001) were also detected in blood, a finding suggesting that blood repertoires may reflect thyroid immune responses. A 13 V-J signature model separated ophthalmopathy from stable hyperthyroidism, with about 88% sensitivity and 81.08% specificity in cross-validation and 80%/75% in testing. In validation, the model predicted progression to ophthalmopathy a median of about 5.9 months before onset, with over 60% sensitivity and about 75% specificity. TCR V-J signatures able to tell the groups apart were searched for in a discovery cohort of more than 90 patients, of whom under 45 had Graves' ophthalmopathy and 57 had stable Graves' hyperthyroidism. Prospective prediction of ophthalmopathy was tested in an independent validation cohort consisting of 18 hyperthyroidism patients and 15 or so patients who later progressed to ophthalmopathy. The 100 or so discovery patients were randomly split 7:3 into training and test sets. The study also compared thyroid tissue and blood T-cell repertoires from about six Graves' hyperthyroidism patients. After blood sampling, hyperthyroidism patients were treated with methimazole at a starting dose of 30 mg daily, and ophthalmopathy patients were treated with high-dose intravenous methylprednisolone. Libraries were constructed in a second round of multiplex PCR, after which size selection and purification were carried out. The libraries were sequenced on an Illumina HiSeq2000 using paired-end 100 bp reads. SOAPnuke was used to process the raw data, with reads discarded if the reads contained adapters or uncalled bases, had a mean Phred below 15, or lacked an exact constant-primer or identifier match. High-quality paired reads were merged with COPE v1.2.5, and unique nucleotide sequences were defined as clonotypes. Clonotypes were aligned to IMGT TRBV, TRBD and TRBJ reference segments using MiTCR v1.1. The analysis included only V-J combinations with a frequency above 0.0001, which together covered around 99% of the repertoires. A TCS score was defined as the ratio between F50 (clonal expansion) and ExV (chaos), using BLOSUM62-based TCRdist between CDR3 peptides within each V-J. Welch's t-statistics and random forest reduced around 550 V-J features to roughly 13, which were used in a naive Bayes classifier (R e1071). No statistical method was used to fix the sample size in advance, and group allocation was not hidden from the investigators. According to the paper, TCR Vbeta CDR3 sequencing was carried out on more than 120 peripheral blood samples, which came from 40 to 45 ophthalmopathy, approximately 78 hyperthyroidism and approximately 17 progressor patients.

The sequence was collected from a man between 18 and 29 years old with Graves disease. Donor details come from another sample of the same person, matched by shared clones. Here the chain combines TRBV19 and TRBJ2-7; D gene: possibly TRBD2, on 6 matching bases. Sequenced here: peripheral blood mononuclear cells (PBMCs), sampled at new diagnosis, from a patient treated with antithyroid drugs. The CDR3 is CASSIAGESYEQYF. The nucleotides read TGTGCCAGTAGTATAGCGGGGGAGAGCTACGAGCAGTACTTC.